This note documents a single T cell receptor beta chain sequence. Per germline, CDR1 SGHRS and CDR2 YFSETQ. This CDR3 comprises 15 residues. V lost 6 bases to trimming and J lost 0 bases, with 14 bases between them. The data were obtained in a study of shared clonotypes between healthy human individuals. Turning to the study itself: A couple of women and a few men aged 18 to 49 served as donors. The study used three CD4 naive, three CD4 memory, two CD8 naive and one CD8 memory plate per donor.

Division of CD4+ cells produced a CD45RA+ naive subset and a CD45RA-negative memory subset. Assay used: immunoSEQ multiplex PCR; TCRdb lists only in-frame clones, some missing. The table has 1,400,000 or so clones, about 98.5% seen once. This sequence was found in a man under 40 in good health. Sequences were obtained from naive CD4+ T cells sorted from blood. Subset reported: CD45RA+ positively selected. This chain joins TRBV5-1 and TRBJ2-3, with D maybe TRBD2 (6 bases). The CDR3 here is CASNRGDPSTDTQYF. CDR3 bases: TGCGCCAGCAACCGCGGGGATCCTAGCACAGATACGCAGTATTTT.